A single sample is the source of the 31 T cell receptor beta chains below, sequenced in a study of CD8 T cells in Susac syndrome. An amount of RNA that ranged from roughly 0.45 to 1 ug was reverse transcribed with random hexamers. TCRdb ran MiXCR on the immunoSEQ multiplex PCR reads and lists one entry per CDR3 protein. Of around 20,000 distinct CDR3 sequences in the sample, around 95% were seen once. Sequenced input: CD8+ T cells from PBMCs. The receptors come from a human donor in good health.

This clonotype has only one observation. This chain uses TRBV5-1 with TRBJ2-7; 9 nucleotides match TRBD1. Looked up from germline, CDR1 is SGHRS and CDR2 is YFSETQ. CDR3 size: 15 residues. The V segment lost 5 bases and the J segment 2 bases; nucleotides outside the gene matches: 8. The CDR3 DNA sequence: TGCGCCAGCAGTTTGAAACAGGGGGCCCCCTACGAGCAGTACTTC. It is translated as CASSLKQGAPYEQYF.

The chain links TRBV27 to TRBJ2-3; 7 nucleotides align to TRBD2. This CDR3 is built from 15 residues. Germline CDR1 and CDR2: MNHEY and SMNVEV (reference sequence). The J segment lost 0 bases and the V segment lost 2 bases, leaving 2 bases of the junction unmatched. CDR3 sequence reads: CASSLTAGSTDTQYF. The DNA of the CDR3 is TGTGCCAGCAGTTTAACAGCGGGGAGCACAGATACGCAGTATTTT.

The CDR3 here is CASSPKLAGGPVEQFF. The CDR3 DNA sequence: TGCGCCAGCAGCCCCAAACTAGCGGGAGGGCCAGTTGAGCAGTTCTTC. The J gene is TRBJ2-1, the V gene TRBV4-3, with 13 bases lining up with TRBD2. Trimming at V came to 4 bases and at J to 9 bases, leaving 9 bases not matched to a gene. This CDR3 is built from 16 residues. CDR1 is LGHNA, CDR2 YSLEER, per germline.

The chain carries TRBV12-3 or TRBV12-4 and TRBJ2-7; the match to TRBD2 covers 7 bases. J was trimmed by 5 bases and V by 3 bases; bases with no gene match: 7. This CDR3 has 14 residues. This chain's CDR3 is CASSFVSAGDEQYF. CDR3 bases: TGTGCCAGCAGTTTTGTTTCGGCGGGAGACGAGCAGTACTTC.

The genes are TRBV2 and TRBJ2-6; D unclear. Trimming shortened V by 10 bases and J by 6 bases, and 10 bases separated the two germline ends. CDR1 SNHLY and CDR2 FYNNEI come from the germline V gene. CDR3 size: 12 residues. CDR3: CATVVKANVLTF. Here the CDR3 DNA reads TGTGCCACAGTGGTAAAGGCCAACGTCCTGACTTTC.

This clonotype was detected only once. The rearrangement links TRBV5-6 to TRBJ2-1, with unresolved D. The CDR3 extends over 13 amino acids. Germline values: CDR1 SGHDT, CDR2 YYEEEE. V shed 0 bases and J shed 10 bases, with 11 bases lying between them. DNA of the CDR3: TGTGCCAGCAGCTTGGCTGGAGCATTGGAGCAGTTCTTC. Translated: CASSLAGALEQFF.

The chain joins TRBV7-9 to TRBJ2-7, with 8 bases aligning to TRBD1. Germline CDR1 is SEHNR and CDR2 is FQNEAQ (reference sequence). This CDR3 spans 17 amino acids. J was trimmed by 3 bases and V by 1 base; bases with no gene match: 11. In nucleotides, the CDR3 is TGTGCCAGCAGCTTAGGCGGGTTGACAGGGGCGGACTACGAGCAGTACGTC. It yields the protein CASSLGGLTGADYEQYV.

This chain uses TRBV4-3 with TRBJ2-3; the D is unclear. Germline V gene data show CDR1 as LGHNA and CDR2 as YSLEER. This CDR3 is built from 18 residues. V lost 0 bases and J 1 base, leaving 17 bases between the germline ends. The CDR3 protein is CASSQDRVWRDGTDTQYF. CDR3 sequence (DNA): TGCGCCAGCAGCCAAGATCGGGTTTGGCGCGACGGCACAGATACGCAGTATTTT.

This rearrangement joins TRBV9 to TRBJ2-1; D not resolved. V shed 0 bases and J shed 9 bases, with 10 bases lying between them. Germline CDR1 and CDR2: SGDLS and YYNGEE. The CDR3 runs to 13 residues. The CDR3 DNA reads TGTGCCAGCAGCGTAGAGGCCGTCGGTGAGCAGTTCTTC. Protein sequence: CASSVEAVGEQFF.

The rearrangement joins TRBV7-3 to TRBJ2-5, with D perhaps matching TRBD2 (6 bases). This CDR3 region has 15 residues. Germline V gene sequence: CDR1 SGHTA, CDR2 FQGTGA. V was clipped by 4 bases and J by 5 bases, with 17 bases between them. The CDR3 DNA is TGTGCCAGCAGCTCACCGGGGGAAAGCTCGGAGACCCAGTACTTC. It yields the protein CASSSPGESSETQYF.

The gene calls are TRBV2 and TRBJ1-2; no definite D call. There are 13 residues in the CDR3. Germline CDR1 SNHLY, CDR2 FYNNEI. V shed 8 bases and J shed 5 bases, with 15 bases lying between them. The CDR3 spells CASGPRSSYGYTF. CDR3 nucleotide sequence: TGTGCCAGCGGCCCCAGGAGCTCGTATGGCTACACCTTC.

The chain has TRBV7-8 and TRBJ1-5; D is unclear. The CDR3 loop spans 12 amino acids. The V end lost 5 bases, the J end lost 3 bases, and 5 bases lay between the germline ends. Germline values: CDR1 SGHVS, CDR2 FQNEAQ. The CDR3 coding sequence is TGTGCCAGCAGCACGGTCAATCAGCCCCAGCATTTT. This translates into CASSTVNQPQHF.

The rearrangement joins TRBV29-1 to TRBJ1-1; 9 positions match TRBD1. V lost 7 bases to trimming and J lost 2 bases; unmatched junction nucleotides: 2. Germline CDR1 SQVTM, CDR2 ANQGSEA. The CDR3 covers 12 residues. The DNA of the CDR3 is TGCAGCGCAACAGGGGGCAACACTGAAGCTTTCTTT. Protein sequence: CSATGGNTEAFF.

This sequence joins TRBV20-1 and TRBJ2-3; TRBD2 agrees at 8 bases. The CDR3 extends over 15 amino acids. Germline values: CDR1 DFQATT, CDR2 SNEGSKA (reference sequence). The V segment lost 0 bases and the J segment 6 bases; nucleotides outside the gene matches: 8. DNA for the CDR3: TGCAGTGCTAGAGATGAGACGGGAGGGGGGGATACGCAGTATTTT. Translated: CSARDETGGGDTQYF.

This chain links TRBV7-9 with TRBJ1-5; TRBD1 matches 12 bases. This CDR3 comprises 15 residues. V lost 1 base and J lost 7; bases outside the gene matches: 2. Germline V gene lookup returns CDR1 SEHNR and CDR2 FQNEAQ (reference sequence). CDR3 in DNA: TGTGCCAGCAGCTTAGTAGGGACAGGGGGCCAGCCCCAGCATTTT. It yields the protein CASSLVGTGGQPQHF.

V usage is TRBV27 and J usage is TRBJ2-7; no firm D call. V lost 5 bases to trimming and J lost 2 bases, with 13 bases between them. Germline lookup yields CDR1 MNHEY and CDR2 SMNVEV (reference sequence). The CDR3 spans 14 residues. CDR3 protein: CASSPSTNPYEQYV. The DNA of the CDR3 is TGTGCCAGCAGTCCATCCACCAACCCCTACGAGCAGTACGTC.

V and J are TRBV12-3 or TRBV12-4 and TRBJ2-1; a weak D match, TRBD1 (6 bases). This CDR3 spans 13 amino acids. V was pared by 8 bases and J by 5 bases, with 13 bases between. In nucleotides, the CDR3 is TGTGCCAGCTTTTGGACAGCTAACAATGAGCAGTTCTTC. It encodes CASFWTANNEQFF.

For the CDR3, the DNA is TGTGCCAGCAGTATGTTTTCGGGACTAGCGGGAAACACCGGGGAGCTGTTTTTT. Protein: CASSMFSGLAGNTGELFF. The V gene is TRBV28, the J gene TRBJ2-2; 13 bases match TRBD2. CDR3 length equals 18 residues. CDR1 is MDHEN and CDR2 is SYDVKM in the germline V gene. J was trimmed by 2 bases and V by 5 bases; bases with no gene match: 8.

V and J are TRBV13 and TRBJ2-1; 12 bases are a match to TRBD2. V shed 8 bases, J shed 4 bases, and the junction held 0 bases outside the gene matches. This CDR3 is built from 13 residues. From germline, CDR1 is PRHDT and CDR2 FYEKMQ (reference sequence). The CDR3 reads CASGLAGYNEQFF. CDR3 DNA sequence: TGTGCCAGCGGACTAGCGGGGTACAATGAGCAGTTCTTC.

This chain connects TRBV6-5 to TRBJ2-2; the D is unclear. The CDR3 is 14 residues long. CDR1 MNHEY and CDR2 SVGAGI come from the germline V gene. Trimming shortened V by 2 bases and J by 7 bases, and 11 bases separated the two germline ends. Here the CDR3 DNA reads TGTGCCAGCAGTTACCTCGAAAACGGCGGGGAGCTGTTTTTT. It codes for CASSYLENGGELFF.

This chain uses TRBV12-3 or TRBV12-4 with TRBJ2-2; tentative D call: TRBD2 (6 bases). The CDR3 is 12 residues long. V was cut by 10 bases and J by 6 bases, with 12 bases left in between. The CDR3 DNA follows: TGTGCCATCCCGGCGGGATCCGGGGAGCTGTTTTTT. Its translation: CAIPAGSGELFF.

CDR3 region: CAWTDSSSYNEQFF. For the CDR3, the DNA is TGTGCCTGGACTGATTCCAGCTCCTACAATGAGCAGTTCTTC. The rearrangement joins TRBV30 to TRBJ2-1, with D uncertain. This CDR3 spans 14 amino acids. Germline CDR1 and CDR2: GTSNPN and SVGIG (reference sequence). The V and J ends lost 4 bases and 0 bases respectively, with 10 bases between them.

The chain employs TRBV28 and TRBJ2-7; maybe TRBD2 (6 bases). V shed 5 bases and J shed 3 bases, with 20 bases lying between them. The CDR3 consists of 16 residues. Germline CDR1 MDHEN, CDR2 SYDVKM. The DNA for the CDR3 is TGTGCCAGCAGTGCAATCCGCCGAGGACTACTCTACGAGCAGTACTTC. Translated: CASSAIRRGLLYEQYF.

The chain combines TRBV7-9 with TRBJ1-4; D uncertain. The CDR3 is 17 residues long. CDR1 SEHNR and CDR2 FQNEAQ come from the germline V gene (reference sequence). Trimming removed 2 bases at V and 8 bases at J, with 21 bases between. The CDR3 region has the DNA TGTGCCAGCAGCTTATGGGCCCATCAGCGGTCTGGGGAAAAACTGTTTTTT. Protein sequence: CASSLWAHQRSGEKLFF.

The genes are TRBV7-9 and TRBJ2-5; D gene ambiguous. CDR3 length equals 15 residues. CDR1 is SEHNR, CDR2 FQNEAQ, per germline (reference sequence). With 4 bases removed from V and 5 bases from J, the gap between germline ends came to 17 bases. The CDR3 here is CASSSPDPPSETQYF. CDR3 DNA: TGTGCCAGCAGCTCACCGGACCCTCCCAGCGAGACCCAGTACTTC.

Here the CDR3 reads CASSQDRGGRLAGELFF. The CDR3 nucleotides are TGCGCCAGCAGCCAAGATCGAGGAGGAAGACTGGCCGGGGAGCTGTTTTTT. The J gene is TRBJ2-2, the V gene TRBV4-3, with D maybe TRBD2 (5 bases). The CDR3 spans 17 residues. Germline V gives CDR1 LGHNA, CDR2 YSLEER. Trimming shortened V by 0 bases and J by 6 bases, and 17 bases separated the two germline ends.

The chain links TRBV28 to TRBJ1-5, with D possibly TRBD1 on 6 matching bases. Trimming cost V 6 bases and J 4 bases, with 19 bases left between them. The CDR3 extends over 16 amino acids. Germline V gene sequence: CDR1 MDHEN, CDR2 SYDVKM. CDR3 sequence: CASSPGRGARNQPQHF. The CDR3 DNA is TGTGCCAGCAGCCCGGGGAGGGGGGCCAGGAATCAGCCCCAGCATTTT.

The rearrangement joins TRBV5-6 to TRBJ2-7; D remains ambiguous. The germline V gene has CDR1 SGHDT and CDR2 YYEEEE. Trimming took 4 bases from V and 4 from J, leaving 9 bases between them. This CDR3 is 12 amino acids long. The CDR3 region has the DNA TGTGCCAGCAGCGGAGACAAGTACGAGCAGTACGTC. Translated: CASSGDKYEQYV.

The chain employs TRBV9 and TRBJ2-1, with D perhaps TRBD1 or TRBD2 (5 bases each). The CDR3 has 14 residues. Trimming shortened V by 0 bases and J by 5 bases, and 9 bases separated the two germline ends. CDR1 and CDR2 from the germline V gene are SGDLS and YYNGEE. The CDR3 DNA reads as TGTGCCAGCAGCGTAGCGGGACGGGACAATGAGCAGTTCTTC. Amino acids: CASSVAGRDNEQFF.

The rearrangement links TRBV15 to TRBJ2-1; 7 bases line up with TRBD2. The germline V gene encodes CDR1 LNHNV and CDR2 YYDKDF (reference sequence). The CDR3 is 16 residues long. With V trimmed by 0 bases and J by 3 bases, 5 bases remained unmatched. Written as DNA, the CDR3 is TGTGCCACCAGCAGAGAGTCTAGCGGACACTACAATGAGCAGTTCTTC. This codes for CATSRESSGHYNEQFF.

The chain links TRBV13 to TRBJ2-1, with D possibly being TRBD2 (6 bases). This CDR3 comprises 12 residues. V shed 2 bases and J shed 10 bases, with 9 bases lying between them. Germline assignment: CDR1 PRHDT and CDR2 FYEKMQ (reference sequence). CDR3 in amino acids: CASSLLSGEQFF. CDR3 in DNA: TGTGCCAGCAGCTTACTAAGCGGGGAGCAGTTCTTC.